This TCR beta chain appears in the sequencing data of a study of cytomegalovirus exposure and HLA in healthy donors. Across the study: Membership in the Caucasian-associated ancestry cluster was found for 65% to 85% of 350 to 450 genotyped donors.

Germline lookup yields CDR1 SQVTM and CDR2 ANQGSEA. The CDR3 runs 14 residues. V was shortened by 4 bases and J by 3 bases, with 14 bases between the two germline ends. Of note for this clone: Antigen unknown.

The study ran its PCR with 60 Vbeta and 13 Jbeta primers. Some clones are missing from TCRdb's copy, which holds only in-frame ones; the method was immunoSEQ multiplex PCR. Of some 91,000 clones in the sample, about 80% were seen once. Study conclusions and caveats: Further analysis was carried out later, and it showed several of the most significant clusters appearing linked to common viral pathogens. Among TCR sequences, most were rare, though some public TCRs appeared in many donors.

Sequencing was carried out using PBMCs. The gene calls are TRBV29-1 and TRBJ2-3; possibly TRBD1 for D (5 bases). This sequence was found in a man aged 40-49 years in good health and CMV-seropositive. CDR3 in amino acids: CSVAPGILTDTQYF. Here the CDR3 DNA reads TGCAGCGTTGCCCCAGGGATATTAACAGATACGCAGTATTTT.